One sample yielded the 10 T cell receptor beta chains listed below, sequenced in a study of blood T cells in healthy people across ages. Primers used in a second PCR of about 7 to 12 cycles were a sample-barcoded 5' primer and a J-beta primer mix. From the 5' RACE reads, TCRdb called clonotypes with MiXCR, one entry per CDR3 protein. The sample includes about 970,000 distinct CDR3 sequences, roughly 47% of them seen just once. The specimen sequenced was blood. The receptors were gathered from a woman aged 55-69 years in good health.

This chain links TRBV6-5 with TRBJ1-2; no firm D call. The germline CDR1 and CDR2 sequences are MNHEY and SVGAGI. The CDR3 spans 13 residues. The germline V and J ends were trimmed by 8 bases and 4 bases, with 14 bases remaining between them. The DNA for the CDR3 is TGTGCCAGCCCTGAAGAGCTCCTCTATGGCTACACCTTC. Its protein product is CASPEELLYGYTF.

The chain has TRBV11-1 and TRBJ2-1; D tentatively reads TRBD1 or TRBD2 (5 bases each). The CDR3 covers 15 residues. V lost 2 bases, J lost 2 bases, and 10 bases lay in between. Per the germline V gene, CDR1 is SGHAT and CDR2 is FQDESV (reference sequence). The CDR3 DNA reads TGTGCCAGCAGCTTACTTGGGACCACCTACAATGAGCAGTTCTTC. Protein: CASSLLGTTYNEQFF.

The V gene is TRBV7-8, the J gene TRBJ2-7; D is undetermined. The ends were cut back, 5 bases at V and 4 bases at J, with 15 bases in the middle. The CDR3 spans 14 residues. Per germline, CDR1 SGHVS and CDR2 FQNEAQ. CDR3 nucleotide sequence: TGTGCCAGCAGCGGGCAGGTCCAGCTTTACGAGCAGTACTTC. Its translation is CASSGQVQLYEQYF.

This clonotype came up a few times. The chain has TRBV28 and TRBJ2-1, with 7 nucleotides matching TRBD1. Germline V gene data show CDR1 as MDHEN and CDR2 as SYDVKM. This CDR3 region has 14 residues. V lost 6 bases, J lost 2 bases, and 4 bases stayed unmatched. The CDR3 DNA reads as TGTGCCAGCAGCACAGGGGTCCCCTACAATGAGCAGTTCTTC. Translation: CASSTGVPYNEQFF.

The CDR3 sequence is CASTGLGSYNEQFF. DNA for the CDR3: TGTGCCAGTACCGGACTAGGTTCCTACAATGAGCAGTTCTTC. The chain has TRBV27 and TRBJ2-1; 7 nucleotides line up with TRBD2. Germline CDR1 is MNHEY and CDR2 is SMNVEV (reference sequence). V shed 9 bases and J 1 base; nucleotides not matched to a gene: 6. The CDR3 runs 14 residues.

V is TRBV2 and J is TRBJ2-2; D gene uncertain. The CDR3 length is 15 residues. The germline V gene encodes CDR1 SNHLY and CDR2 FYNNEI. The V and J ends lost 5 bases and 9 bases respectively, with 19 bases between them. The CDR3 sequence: CASSMDRDVVRELFF. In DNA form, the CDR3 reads TGTGCCAGCAGTATGGACCGAGACGTCGTCCGGGAGCTGTTTTTT.

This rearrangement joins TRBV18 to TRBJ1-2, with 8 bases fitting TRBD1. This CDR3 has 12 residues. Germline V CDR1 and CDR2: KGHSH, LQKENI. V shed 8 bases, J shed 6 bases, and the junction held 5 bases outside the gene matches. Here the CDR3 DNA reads TGTGCCAGCGCAGCGGGACAGGATGGCTACACCTTC. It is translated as CASAAGQDGYTF. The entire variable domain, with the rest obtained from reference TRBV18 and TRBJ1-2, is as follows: NAGVMQNPRHLVRRRGQEARLRCSPMKGHSHVYWYRQLPEEGLKFMVYLQKENIIDESGMPKERFSAEFPKEGPSILRIQQVVRGDSAAYFCASAAGQDGYTFGSGTRLTVV.

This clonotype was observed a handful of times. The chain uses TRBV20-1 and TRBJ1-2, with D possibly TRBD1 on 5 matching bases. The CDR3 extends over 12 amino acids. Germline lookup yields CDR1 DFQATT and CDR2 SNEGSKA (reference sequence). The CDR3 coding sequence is TGCAGAACCGGGACGCTTAACTATGGCTACACCTTC. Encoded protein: CRTGTLNYGYTF.

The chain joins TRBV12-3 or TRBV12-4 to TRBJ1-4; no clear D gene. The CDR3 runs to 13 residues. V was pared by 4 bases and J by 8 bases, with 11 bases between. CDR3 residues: CASSSGGWEKLFF. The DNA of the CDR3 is TGTGCCAGCAGTTCAGGCGGTTGGGAAAAACTGTTTTTT.

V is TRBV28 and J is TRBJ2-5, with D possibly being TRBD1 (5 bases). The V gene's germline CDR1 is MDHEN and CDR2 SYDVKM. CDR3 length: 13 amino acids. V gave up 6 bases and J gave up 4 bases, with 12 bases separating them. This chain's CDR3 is CASSEAGPETQYF. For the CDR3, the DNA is TGTGCCAGCAGCGAGGCAGGGCCAGAGACCCAGTACTTC.